What follows are 21 T cell receptor beta chains derived from one specimen sequenced in a study of shared clonotypes between healthy human individuals. Measured with immunoSEQ multiplex PCR; TCRdb has only the in-frame clones, and not every one. The sample contains 2.3 million or so clones, roughly 93% of which appear only once. Input material: naive CD4+ T cells from PBMCs. As for subset: CD45RA+ positively selected. The receptor source for this set is a man between 18 and 35 years old in good health. Some clones in this sample may be carry-over from other donors' samples.

This chain links TRBV7-7 with TRBJ2-1; no reliable D call. The V gene's germline CDR1 is SSHAT and CDR2 FNYEAQ (reference sequence). This CDR3 has 13 residues. Between the trimmed V and J ends, which lost 2 bases and 7 bases, there was a span of 9 bases. The CDR3 nucleotides read TGTGCCAGCAGCTTAAGAGTTGGAAATGAGCAGTTCTTC. Its translation: CASSLRVGNEQFF. Based on the CDR3 plus reference TRBV7-7 and TRBJ2-1, the full variable domain is GAGVSQSPRYKVTKRGQDVTLRCDPISSHATLYWYQQALGQGPEFLTYFNYEAQPDKSGLPSDRFSAERPEGSISTLTIQRTEQRDSAMYRCASSLRVGNEQFFGPGTRLTVL.

This sequence joins TRBV25-1 and TRBJ2-2; D might be TRBD1 or TRBD2, each matching 6 bases. The ends were cut back, 6 bases at V and 5 bases at J, with 10 bases in the middle. CDR3 length: 13 amino acids. CDR1 and CDR2 from the germline V gene are MGHDK and SYGVNS. In nucleotides, the CDR3 is TGTGCCAGCAGCCCGGGGGCGACCGGGGAGCTGTTTTTT. It encodes CASSPGATGELFF.

J is TRBJ2-3 and V is TRBV5-1; D gene unclear. The V end lost 0 bases, the J end lost 2 bases, and 7 bases lay between the germline ends. Germline V gene data show CDR1 as SGHRS and CDR2 as YFSETQ. The CDR3 runs 14 residues. The CDR3 region has the DNA TGCGCCAGCAGCTTGGCAAAACCCACAGATACGCAGTATTTT. This encodes CASSLAKPTDTQYF. The entire variable domain, with the rest obtained from reference TRBV5-1 and TRBJ2-3, is as follows: KAGVTQTPRYLIKTRGQQVTLSCSPISGHRSVSWYQQTPGQGLQFLFEYFSETQRNKGNFPGRFSGRQFSNSRSEMNVSTLELGDSALYLCASSLAKPTDTQYFGPGTRLTVL.

As for this clone: This sample also contains other DNA sequences that code for the same CDR3. The J gene is TRBJ2-2, the V gene TRBV4-1; no reliable D call. V shed 0 bases and J shed 3 bases, with 8 bases lying between them. CDR3 length: 15 residues. Germline V gives CDR1 MGHRA, CDR2 YSYEKL. The CDR3 coding sequence is TGCGCCAGCAGCCAAGAACCAGGACACACCGGGGAGCTGTTTTTT. Translated: CASSQEPGHTGELFF.

This chain connects TRBV4-2 to TRBJ2-7; 7 bases are a match to TRBD1. Germline trimming cut 0 bases from V and 5 bases from J; bases unmatched to any gene: 4. This CDR3 contains 14 residues. CDR1 LGHNA and CDR2 YNFKEQ come from the germline V gene. The CDR3 region is CASSQDRGQDEQYF. The CDR3 region has the DNA TGTGCCAGCAGCCAAGATCGTGGACAGGACGAGCAGTACTTC.

The V call is TRBV18, the J call TRBJ1-2; D not certain. The germline V gene has CDR1 KGHSH and CDR2 LQKENI. This CDR3 contains 16 residues. V was shortened by 1 base and J by 0 bases, with 12 bases between the two germline ends. The CDR3 loop reads CASSPRVGDSNYGYTF. CDR3 DNA sequence: TGTGCCAGCTCACCACGGGTAGGAGACTCTAACTATGGCTACACCTTC.

This clone has just one count. This sequence joins TRBV4-3 and TRBJ2-7; the D gene could be TRBD1 or TRBD2 (5 bases each). The CDR3 covers 14 residues. V was cut by 3 bases and J by 2 bases, with 11 bases left in between. From germline, CDR1 is LGHNA and CDR2 YSLEER. The CDR3 protein is CASSHRQGPYEQYF. DNA for the CDR3: TGCGCCAGCAGCCACCGTCAGGGACCCTACGAGCAGTACTTC.

The CDR3 region is CASSQGHQGGGYTF. The CDR3, as DNA: TGCGCCAGCAGCCAAGGTCACCAGGGAGGCGGCTACACCTTC. The V and J genes are TRBV4-1 and TRBJ1-2; weak D call: TRBD1 (5 bases). CDR3 length: 14 amino acids. The V gene's germline CDR1 is MGHRA and CDR2 YSYEKL. With 1 base removed from V and 8 bases from J, the gap between germline ends came to 14 bases.

This clone has only one observation. Here the CDR3 reads CASSVAQNGNTIYF. CDR3 nucleotide sequence: TGTGCCAGCAGCGTAGCCCAGAATGGAAACACCATATATTTT. The V and J genes are TRBV9 and TRBJ1-3, with no clear D. There are 14 residues in the CDR3. The V gene lost 0 bases and the J gene lost 3 bases, with 7 bases spanning the gap. Germline V gene data show CDR1 as SGDLS and CDR2 as YYNGEE.

This chain uses TRBV5-8 with TRBJ1-3; no clear D. Germline V lookup: CDR1 SGHTS, CDR2 YDEGEE. This CDR3 has 14 residues. V was cut by 0 bases and J by 2 bases, with 6 bases left in between. DNA of the CDR3: TGTGCCAGCAGCTTGGTGAACACTGGAAACACCATATATTTT. Translation gives CASSLVNTGNTIYF.

This clone was seen only once. The rearrangement links TRBV5-1 to TRBJ1-5; D possibly corresponds to TRBD1 (6 bases). The germline V gene has CDR1 SGHRS and CDR2 YFSETQ. The CDR3 has 15 amino acids. Trimming left V 0 bases short and J 7 bases short, with 14 bases between. The CDR3 DNA is TGCGCCAGCAGCTTGGAGTCTGGGGGCTTCCAGCCCCAGCATTTT. Amino acid sequence: CASSLESGGFQPQHF.

The J gene is TRBJ2-4, the V gene TRBV5-1, with 7 bases that match TRBD1. The CDR3 sequence is 15 residues long. V shed 3 bases and J 10 bases; nucleotides not matched to a gene: 13. In germline, CDR1 is SGHRS, CDR2 YFSETQ. CDR3 bases: TGCGCCAGCAGCTATATAGGGACAGTGGGAGTGATTCAGTACTTC. It specifies CASSYIGTVGVIQYF. The variable domain in full, with the rest retrieved from reference TRBV5-1 and TRBJ2-4, is KAGVTQTPRYLIKTRGQQVTLSCSPISGHRSVSWYQQTPGQGLQFLFEYFSETQRNKGNFPGRFSGRQFSNSRSEMNVSTLELGDSALYLCASSYIGTVGVIQYFGAGTRLSVL.

V usage is TRBV18 and J usage is TRBJ2-4; D is perhaps TRBD1 or TRBD2 (5 bases each). CDR3 size: 16 residues. Germline CDR1 KGHSH, CDR2 LQKENI. The germline V and J ends were trimmed by 0 bases and 5 bases, with 14 bases remaining between them. The CDR3 spells CASSPPGDRPENIQYF. CDR3 DNA: TGTGCCAGCTCACCACCGGGGGATCGCCCGGAAAACATTCAGTACTTC.

The rearrangement uses TRBV18 and TRBJ1-1; 9 bases match TRBD1. This CDR3 region has 14 residues. CDR1 and CDR2 from the germline V gene are KGHSH and LQKENI. V was pared by 3 bases and J by 6 bases, with 5 bases of the junction left unmatched. The DNA of the CDR3 is TGTGCCAGCTCACCCCTACAGGGGGCATCTGAAGCTTTCTTT. Translated, it gives CASSPLQGASEAFF.

The chain has TRBV5-1 and TRBJ2-3; TRBD2 agrees at 7 bases. J lost 2 bases, V lost 4 bases, and 7 bases had no gene match. The CDR3 loop spans 15 amino acids. Germline loops: CDR1 SGHRS, CDR2 YFSETQ. The CDR3 DNA reads TGCGCCAGCAGCGGGCGGGAGCGGGTCACAGATACGCAGTATTTT. Amino acids: CASSGRERVTDTQYF.

The rearrangement joins TRBV6-5 to TRBJ1-2; the D is unclear. V shed 6 bases and J shed 6 bases, with 8 bases lying between them. Germline V gene data show CDR1 as MNHEY and CDR2 as SVGAGI. The CDR3 has 11 residues. The CDR3 DNA follows: TGTGCCAGCAGAAGGCAGCATGGCTACACCTTC. It codes for CASRRQHGYTF.

The CDR3 DNA is TGTGCCAGCACTTCGGACACTCGAGGCTACACCTTC. Its translation: CASTSDTRGYTF. The chain carries TRBV28 and TRBJ1-2; D possibly corresponds to TRBD1 (5 bases). Germline V gene sequence: CDR1 MDHEN, CDR2 SYDVKM. The CDR3 has 12 amino acids. V dropped 7 bases and J dropped 8 bases, with 14 bases sitting between them.

With respect to this clone: Other DNA sequences from this sample encode an identical CDR3 as well. The chain has TRBV28 and TRBJ2-7; 7 positions match TRBD1. The length of the CDR3 is 14 residues. V lost 2 bases, J lost 4 bases, and 5 bases stayed unmatched. CDR1 is MDHEN and CDR2 is SYDVKM in the germline V gene. The CDR3 coding sequence is TGTGCCAGCAGTTTACGACAGGGCAGTTACGAGCAGTACTTC. This gives the protein CASSLRQGSYEQYF. The whole variable domain, filled in from reference TRBV28 and TRBJ2-7, reads DVKVTQSSRYLVKRTGEKVFLECVQDMDHENMFWYRQDPGLGLRLIYFSYDVKMKEKGDIPEGYSVSREKKERFSLILESASTNQTSMYLCASSLRQGSYEQYFGPGTRLTVT.

The rearrangement links TRBV10-2 to TRBJ2-5; D remains ambiguous. From germline, CDR1 is WSHSY and CDR2 SAAADI. The V end was cut by 4 bases, the J end by 9 bases, with 9 bases between. The CDR3 loop spans 11 amino acids. The CDR3 nucleotides read TGCGCCAGCAGTGTGGAGAGTGCCCAGTACTTC. It yields the protein CASSVESAQYF.

V is TRBV7-2 and J is TRBJ2-5, with 14 bases fitting TRBD2. Germline CDR1 and CDR2: SGHTA and FQGNSA. The J segment lost 3 bases and the V segment lost 4 bases, leaving 4 bases of the junction unmatched. The CDR3 totals 16 residues. The CDR3 spells CASSSQGLAGEETQYF. The DNA for the CDR3 is TGTGCCAGCAGCTCCCAGGGACTAGCGGGAGAAGAGACCCAGTACTTC.

The rearrangement links TRBV2 to TRBJ2-1; TRBD2 aligns across 11 bases. The CDR3 has 15 residues. V lost 7 bases, J lost 5 bases, and 7 bases stayed unmatched. Germline loops: CDR1 SNHLY, CDR2 FYNNEI. CDR3 region: CASKLRGLADNEQFF. The CDR3, as DNA: TGTGCCAGCAAACTTCGGGGACTAGCGGACAATGAGCAGTTCTTC.